This is a list of T cell receptor beta chains from one sample in a study of blood T cell repertoires in COVID-19. Here immunoSEQ multiplex PCR was the method, and the copy in TCRdb shows in-frame clones only, minus some. The sample has more than 200,000 clones, over 70% seen once. Source material: peripheral blood. The receptors come from a woman aged 45-65 years with acute or convalescent COVID-19. Both conserved end residues are part of each CDR3. The order of the fields is J gene, V gene, clone size, D gene, CDR3 DNA, CDR3 protein. The D gene is left open where the match is weak. Size is omitted from some rows. Given values are once, few, many or a class for expanded clones.

TRBJ2-4 | TRBV10-2 | - | TRBD2 | TGCGCCAGCAGTGAGCCCCGGGGTAGCGGGAGTCACATTCAGTACTTC | CASSEPRGSGSHIQYF
TRBJ2-7 | TRBV5-1 | - | TRBD2 | TGCGCCAGTTCCGGGACTAGCGCCTACGAGCAGTACTTC | CASSGTSAYEQYF
TRBJ2-1 | TRBV9 | - | - | TGTGCCAGCTCTAACCAGGGGATGGACAATGAGCAGTTCTTC | CASSNQGMDNEQFF
TRBJ2-1 | TRBV9 | - | TRBD2 | TGTGCCAGCAGCTTTCAGGGACTAGCGGGAGCTTACAATGAGCAGTTCTTC | CASSFQGLAGAYNEQFF
TRBJ1-5 | TRBV5-4 | - | - | TGTGCCAGCAGCTTGGACTTCGGGCCCCAGCATTTT | CASSLDFGPQHF
TRBJ2-1 | TRBV6-2/TRBV6-3 | many | TRBD2 | TGTGCCAGCAGTTACTCGAGTACTAGCGGTTACAATGAGCAGTTCTTC | CASSYSSTSGYNEQFF
TRBJ2-2 | TRBV5-4 | once | TRBD2 | TGTGCCAGCGCTAGCGGGAGGGGCACCGGGGAGCTGTTTTTT | CASASGRGTGELFF
TRBJ2-2 | TRBV3-1/TRBV3-2 | - | TRBD2 | TGTGCCAGCAGCCAAGTAGTGACTAGCGGCGGGGAGCTGTTTTTT | CASSQVVTSGGELFF
TRBJ1-4 | TRBV10-2 | - | TRBD1 | TGCGCCAGCAGTGAGGCTTCGACAGGGAGGAGTGAAAAACTGTTTTTT | CASSEASTGRSEKLFF
TRBJ2-7 | TRBV29-1 | - | TRBD1 | TGCAGCGTTAAATCGACAGGGGCACGGTTTATGGGCGAGCAGTACTTC | CSVKSTGARFMGEQYF
TRBJ2-5 | TRBV4-2 | few | TRBD2 | TGTGCCAGCAGCCGGGAGACTAGCGGGATGAAGACCCAGTACTTC | CASSRETSGMKTQYF
TRBJ2-2 | TRBV24-1 | - | - | TGTGCCACCAGTGATTTAGGGGCCCAACCCGCAGCGAACACCGGGGAGCTGTTTTTT | CATSDLGAQPAANTGELFF
TRBJ2-7 | TRBV5-6 | - | TRBD1 | TGTGCCAGCAGCTGGGGGACAGGGAACCCCGAGCAGTACTTC | CASSWGTGNPEQYF
TRBJ2-5 | TRBV7-8 | - | TRBD1 | TGTGCCAGCAGCTTAGAGGGACAGGGAACCCAGTACTTC | CASSLEGQGTQYF
TRBJ1-2 | TRBV28 | once | - | TGTGCCAGCAGTCCCGCGGGGGAGGATGGCTACACCTTC | CASSPAGEDGYTF
TRBJ2-2 | TRBV5-1 | - | TRBD1 | TGCGCCAGCAGCGAACGGACAGGGGTCGGGGAGCTGTTTTTT | CASSERTGVGELFF
TRBJ2-5 | TRBV12-3/TRBV12-4 | few | - | TGTGCCAGCAGTCGGACATTTCAAGAGACCCAGTACTTC | CASSRTFQETQYF
TRBJ2-1 | TRBV28 | - | - | TGTGCCAGCAGTTACCCACCCCCGGGACTCCCCCCCTCCTACAATGAGCAGTTCTTC | CASSYPPPGLPPSYNEQFF
TRBJ1-5 | TRBV6-2/TRBV6-3 | - | - | TGTGCCAGCAGTTACTCGTACCGCGGGGGGCTTCAATTTCAGCCCCAGCATTTT | CASSYSYRGGLQFQPQHF
TRBJ2-1 | TRBV10-2 | - | - | TGCGCCAGCAGTGAGTACGGGAGAGACTACAATGAGCAGTTCTTC | CASSEYGRDYNEQFF
TRBJ2-1 | TRBV6-6 | - | - | TGTGCCAGCAATGCGGGACCACCGGGGAACAATGAGCAGTTCTTC | CASNAGPPGNNEQFF
TRBJ1-6 | TRBV28 | - | TRBD1 | TGTGCCAGCAGTTTGGGGTACCGGGACAGGTCCAATTCACCCCTCCACTTT | CASSLGYRDRSNSPLHF
TRBJ2-5 | TRBV4-1 | once | - | TGCGCCAGCAGCCAGACAGAACAGTACCAAGAGACCCAGTACTTC | CASSQTEQYQETQYF
TRBJ2-7 | TRBV19 | - | TRBD1 | TGTGCCAGTAGTAACTCCGGGACAGGGTCCGACGAGCAGTACTTC | CASSNSGTGSDEQYF
TRBJ2-7 | TRBV3-1/TRBV3-2 | - | - | TGTGCCAGCAGCCAAGATGCGCTATTAGAGCAGTACTTC | CASSQDALLEQYF
TRBJ2-7 | TRBV5-1 | - | TRBD1 | TGCGCCAGCAGCACCGGGACAGTTACCTACGAGCAGTACTTC | CASSTGTVTYEQYF
TRBJ2-7 | TRBV6-1 | - | TRBD2 | TGTGCCAGCAGTGAAGCCCAAAGGGGACTACGCCGTAGGGAGCAGTACTTC | CASSEAQRGLRRREQYF
TRBJ2-1 | TRBV12-3/TRBV12-4 | - | - | TGTGCCAGCACCCGGGACAACAATGAGCAGTTCTTC | CASTRDNNEQFF
TRBJ1-1 | TRBV5-1 | - | TRBD1 | TGCGCCAGCAGCTCAGGACAGGCGGACGCTGAAGCTTTCTTT | CASSSGQADAEAFF
TRBJ1-2 | TRBV10-2 | - | - | TGCGCCAGCAGTGAGTTGAGAAACTATGGCTACACCTTC | CASSELRNYGYTF
TRBJ2-6 | TRBV29-1 | - | TRBD1 | TGCAGCGTACCCGGGACAGGGGGCATCGGGGCCAACGTCCTGACTTTC | CSVPGTGGIGANVLTF
TRBJ2-1 | TRBV6-6 | - | TRBD2 | TGTGCCAGCACCCCAGCGGGAGACTCCTACAATGAGCAGTTCTTC | CASTPAGDSYNEQFF
TRBJ2-7 | TRBV5-4 | - | TRBD2 | TGTGCCAGCAGCCTTCCTAGCGGGAGCTACGAGCAGTACTTC | CASSLPSGSYEQYF
TRBJ1-1 | TRBV12-3/TRBV12-4 | - | - | TGTGCCAGCGCCCCAGGGGCCCTAGGTGAAGCTTTCTTT | CASAPGALGEAFF
TRBJ2-1 | TRBV19 | - | TRBD2 | TGTGCCAGTACCTCAACCTCCCTAGCGGGTGGTGAGCAGTTCTTC | CASTSTSLAGGEQFF
TRBJ2-7 | TRBV6-5 | few | TRBD1 | TGTGCCAGCAGCCGGGACAGGGTGTCCCACGAGCAGTACTTC | CASSRDRVSHEQYF
TRBJ1-1 | TRBV15 | once | TRBD1 | TGTGCCACCAGCAGAGACCAGGGACAGGTGAACACTGAAGCTTTCTTT | CATSRDQGQVNTEAFF
TRBJ1-1 | TRBV7-2 | - | - | TGTGCCAGCAGTAGAGCCCTAATGGCGGACACTGAAGCTTTCTTT | CASSRALMADTEAFF
TRBJ2-5 | TRBV30 | - | TRBD1 | TGTGCCTGGAGACATCGACAGGGAAGGGAGACCCAGTACTTC | CAWRHRQGRETQYF
TRBJ2-2 | TRBV2 | - | - | TGTGCCAGCAGTGAATGGCAAACCGGGGAGCTGTTTTTT | CASSEWQTGELFF
TRBJ1-5 | TRBV4-1 | - | TRBD1 | TGCGCCAGCAGCCAAGATCCGGGGGACAGACATAGCAATCAGCCCCAGCATTTT | CASSQDPGDRHSNQPQHF
TRBJ2-2 | TRBV7-9 | - | - | TGTGCCAGCAGCTTAAACGCGGCGAACACCGGGGAGCTGTTTTTT | CASSLNAANTGELFF
TRBJ1-4 | TRBV6-5 | - | TRBD1 | TGTGCCAGCAGCGAGGGACAGGGAAAACTGTTTTTT | CASSEGQGKLFF
TRBJ2-1 | TRBV7-9 | - | - | TGTGCCAGCAGCTTAGGAGCGGATAGAGAATGGGTGTACAATGAGCAGTTCTTC | CASSLGADREWVYNEQFF
TRBJ1-2 | TRBV28 | - | - | TGTGCCAGCAGCGCAAGCCACAGAAACTACACCTTC | CASSASHRNYTF
TRBJ2-2 | TRBV9 | - | TRBD2 | TGTGCCAGCAGCGTAGGAGCGGGAGGGCCGGTCGGGGAGCTGTTTTTT | CASSVGAGGPVGELFF
TRBJ2-3 | TRBV4-1 | - | TRBD2 | TGCGCCAGCAGCCAAGGAGCCAGCGGGAGAACAGATACGCAGTATTTT | CASSQGASGRTDTQYF
TRBJ1-3 | TRBV5-8 | once | - | TGTGCCAGCAGCCCCCCCAACCCGGGGGATATCTCTGGAAACACCATATATTTT | CASSPPNPGDISGNTIYF
TRBJ2-1 | TRBV30 | - | TRBD2 | TGTGCCTGGGGGGGGACTAGCGGGCCTCACTACAATGAGCAGTTCTTC | CAWGGTSGPHYNEQFF
TRBJ2-7 | TRBV12-3/TRBV12-4 | - | TRBD1 | TGTGCCAGCAGTGGACAGGGGAAATACGAGCAGTACTTC | CASSGQGKYEQYF
TRBJ2-1 | TRBV18 | - | - | TGTGCCAGCTCACCAGGGGCGTCGTCCTACAATGAGCAGTTCTTC | CASSPGASSYNEQFF
TRBJ2-5 | TRBV4-2 | - | TRBD1 | TGTGCCAGCAGCCAGGTACAGGGGGAAGAGACCCAGTACTTC | CASSQVQGEETQYF
TRBJ2-2 | TRBV4-2 | - | - | TGTGCCAGCAGCCAAAGTTTTTCTACAGGGTTTGGGGAGCTGTTTTTT | CASSQSFSTGFGELFF
TRBJ2-7 | TRBV23-1 | - | - | TGCGCCAGCAGTCACATCTGGACAGAACCTTACGAGCAGTACTTC | CASSHIWTEPYEQYF
TRBJ2-7 | TRBV7-9 | once | - | TGTGCCAGCAGCTTACTGGGACACTCAAAGGACGAGCAGTACTTC | CASSLLGHSKDEQYF